The clone carrying this T cell receptor beta chain was found once. Its antigen is undetermined. TCR beta VDJ and CDR3 profiles were obtained from a genomic DNA template. TCRdb processed the reads anew with MiXCR; each CDR3 protein has one entry. The sample shows around 220,000 distinct CDR3 sequences, about half of them seen only once. This sample was included in a study of CD8+CD57+ T cells in acquired aplastic anemia. Overall study results and limits: Researchers report that about 28 CD8+ CDR3 sequences appeared in both patients and controls.

CD8+CD57+ cell expansion, shown by flow cytometry, had occurred in the patients selected for sequencing. The diagnosis in all patients was severe acquired aplastic anemia. Patient blood was sampled before any therapy had been received. After removal of 3 bases from V and 7 bases from J, the junction contained 5 bases not matched to a gene. CDR3 length: 14 residues. CDR1 is SGHKS, CDR2 YYEKEE, per germline (reference sequence). This sequence originates from a human donor with aplastic anemia. This rearrangement joins TRBV5-5 to TRBJ1-5, with 9 bases aligning to TRBD1. Material for sequencing was sorted CD4+, CD8+, or CD8+CD57+ T cells (not recorded which) from PBMCs. In DNA form, the CDR3 reads TGTGCCAGCAGCTGGGACAGGGAGGGACAGCCCCAGCATTTT. It is translated as CASSWDREGQPQHF. The full variable domain, with the rest looked up from reference TRBV5-5 and TRBJ1-5, is DAGVTQSPTHLIKTRGQQVTLRCSPISGHKSVSWYQQVLGQGPQFIFQYYEKEERGRGNFPDRFSARQFPNYSSELNVNALLLGDSALYLCASSWDREGQPQHFGDGTRLSIL.